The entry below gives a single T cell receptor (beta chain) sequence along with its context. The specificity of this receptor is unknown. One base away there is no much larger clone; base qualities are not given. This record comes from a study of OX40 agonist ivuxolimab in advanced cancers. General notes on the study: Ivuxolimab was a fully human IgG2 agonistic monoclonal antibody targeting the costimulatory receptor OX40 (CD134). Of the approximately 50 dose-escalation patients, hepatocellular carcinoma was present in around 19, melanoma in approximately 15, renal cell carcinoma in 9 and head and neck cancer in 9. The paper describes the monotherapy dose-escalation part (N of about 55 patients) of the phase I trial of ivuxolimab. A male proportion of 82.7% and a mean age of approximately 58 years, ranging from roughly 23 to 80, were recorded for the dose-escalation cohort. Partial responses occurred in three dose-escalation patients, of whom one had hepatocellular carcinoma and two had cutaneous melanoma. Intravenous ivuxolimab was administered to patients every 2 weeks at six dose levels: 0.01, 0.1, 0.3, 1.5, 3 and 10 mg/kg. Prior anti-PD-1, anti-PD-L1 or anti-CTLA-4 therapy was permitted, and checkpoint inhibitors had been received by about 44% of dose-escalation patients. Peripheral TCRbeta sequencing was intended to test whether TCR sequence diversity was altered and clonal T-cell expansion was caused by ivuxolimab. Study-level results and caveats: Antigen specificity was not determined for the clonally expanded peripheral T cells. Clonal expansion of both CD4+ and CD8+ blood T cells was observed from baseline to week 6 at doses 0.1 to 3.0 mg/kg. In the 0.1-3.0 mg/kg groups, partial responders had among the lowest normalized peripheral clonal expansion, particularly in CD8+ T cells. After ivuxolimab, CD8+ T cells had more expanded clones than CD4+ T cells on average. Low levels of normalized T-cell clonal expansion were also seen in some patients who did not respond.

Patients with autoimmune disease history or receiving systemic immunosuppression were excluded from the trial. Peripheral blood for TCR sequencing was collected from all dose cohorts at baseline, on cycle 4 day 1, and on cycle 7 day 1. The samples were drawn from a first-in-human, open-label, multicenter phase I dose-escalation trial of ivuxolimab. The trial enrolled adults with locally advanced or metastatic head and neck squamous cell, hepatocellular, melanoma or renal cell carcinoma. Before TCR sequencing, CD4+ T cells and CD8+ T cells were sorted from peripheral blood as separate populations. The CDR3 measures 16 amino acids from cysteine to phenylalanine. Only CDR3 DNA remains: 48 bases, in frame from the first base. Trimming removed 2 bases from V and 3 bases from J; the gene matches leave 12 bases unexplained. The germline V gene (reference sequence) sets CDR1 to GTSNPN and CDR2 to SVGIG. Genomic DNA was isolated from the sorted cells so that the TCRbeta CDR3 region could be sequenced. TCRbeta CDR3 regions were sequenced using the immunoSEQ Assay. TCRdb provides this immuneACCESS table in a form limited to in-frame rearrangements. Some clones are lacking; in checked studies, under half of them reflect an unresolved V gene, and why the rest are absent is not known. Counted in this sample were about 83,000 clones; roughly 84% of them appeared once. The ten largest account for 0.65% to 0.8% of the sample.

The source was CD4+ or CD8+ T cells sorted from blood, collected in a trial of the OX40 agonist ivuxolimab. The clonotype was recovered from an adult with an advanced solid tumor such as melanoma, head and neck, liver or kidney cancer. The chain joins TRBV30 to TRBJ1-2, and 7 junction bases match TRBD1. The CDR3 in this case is CAWSPTGFWNYYGYTF. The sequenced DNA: TGTGCCTGGAGTCCGACAGGGTTTTGGAACTACTATGGCTACACCTTC.